These 19 T cell receptor beta chains were sequenced from one sample in a study of cytomegalovirus exposure and HLA in healthy donors. The primer mix had 60 Vbeta and 13 Jbeta primers. TCRdb keeps only in-frame clones here, not all; method: immunoSEQ multiplex PCR. The sample records 170,000 or so clones, 75% to 85% being singletons. Sequencing was carried out using PBMCs. The receptors were gathered from a boy aged 5-17 years in good health and CMV-seronegative.

CDR3 residues: CASSEEFGLAGAHEQFF. The CDR3 bases are TGTGCCAGCAGTGAAGAATTCGGACTAGCGGGAGCCCATGAGCAGTTCTTC. The chain combines TRBV6-1 with TRBJ2-1; 13 bases map to TRBD2. The CDR3 length is 17 residues. The germline V gene has CDR1 MNHNS and CDR2 SASEGT. Germline trimming cut 1 base from V and 8 bases from J; bases unmatched to any gene: 8.

The rearrangement joins TRBV7-9 to TRBJ2-2; 11 positions agree with TRBD2. Germline-derived CDR1 and CDR2 are SEHNR and FQNEAQ (reference sequence). The CDR3 totals 17 residues. The V and J ends lost 2 bases and 2 bases, in that order; junction bases with no gene match: 4. Written as DNA, the CDR3 is TGTGCCAGCAGCTTACCGACTAGCGGGAAAAACACCGGGGAGCTGTTTTTT. Its protein is CASSLPTSGKNTGELFF.

This chain connects TRBV7-8 to TRBJ1-1; 8 nucleotides line up with TRBD1. V trimming: 5 bases; J trimming: 7 bases; junction bases outside the gene matches: 12. Germline V lookup: CDR1 SGHVS, CDR2 FQNEAQ. This CDR3 has 15 amino acids. The CDR3 is CASSPTRTGFGEAFF. The CDR3 bases are TGTGCCAGCAGCCCAACCAGGACAGGGTTCGGTGAAGCTTTCTTT.

V is TRBV5-4 and J is TRBJ2-5; a weak D match, TRBD1 (5 bases). The assigned J gene may be wrong: the sequence end matches TRBJ2-7 better. The CDR3 is 14 residues long. Germline CDR1 and CDR2: SGHNT and YYREEE (reference sequence). The CDR3 DNA is TGTGCCAGCAGCTTGGAAGGGGCAATAAACGAGCAGTACTTC. Protein: CASSLEGAINEQYF.

The chain combines TRBV19 with TRBJ1-2, with 8 bases identical to TRBD1. Per germline, CDR1 LNHDA and CDR2 SQIVND (reference sequence). The CDR3 totals 14 residues. The junction had 11 bases not matched to a gene; V was cut back by 6 bases and J by 8 bases. This CDR3 is CASSPQTTGEGYTF. CDR3 DNA sequence: TGTGCCAGTAGCCCGCAAACGACAGGGGAGGGCTACACCTTC.

The V gene is TRBV7-2, the J gene TRBJ1-6; D gene unclear. The CDR3 runs 14 residues. V lost 2 bases and J lost 7, with 9 bases in between. Germline V lookup: CDR1 SGHTA, CDR2 FQGNSA. The CDR3 region is CASSLRGNNSPLHF. Here the CDR3 DNA reads TGTGCCAGCAGCTTACGGGGAAACAATTCACCCCTCCACTTT.

This chain connects TRBV10-2 to TRBJ1-2, with 9 positions matching TRBD1. Germline CDR1 WSHSY, CDR2 SAAADI. The CDR3 is 14 residues long. J lost 8 bases, V lost 6 bases, and 10 bases had no gene match. CDR3 amino acids: CASSPGQGAGGYTF. The CDR3 DNA sequence: TGCGCCAGCAGCCCGGGACAGGGAGCAGGAGGCTACACCTTC.

This clone was seen a handful of times. The rearrangement uses TRBV5-1 and TRBJ1-3; possible D gene TRBD1, 6 bases. CDR1 and CDR2 (germline): SGHRS, YFSETQ. V lost 0 bases and J 2 bases, leaving 9 bases between the germline ends. The CDR3 runs to 15 residues. The CDR3 here is CASSLGTATGNTIYF. DNA for the CDR3: TGCGCCAGCAGCTTGGGGACAGCGACTGGAAACACCATATATTTT.

The chain employs TRBV6-5 and TRBJ2-5, with 8 bases fitting TRBD2. CDR1 and CDR2 from the germline V gene are MNHEY and SVGAGI. With 6 bases clipped from V and 3 bases from J, the junction kept 6 bases outside the gene matches. There are 14 residues in the CDR3. Here the CDR3 reads CASRILAGKETQYF. The DNA for the CDR3 is TGTGCCAGCAGGATATTAGCGGGGAAAGAGACCCAGTACTTC.

The table lists this clone with a few counts. This chain connects TRBV4-3 to TRBJ2-7; possible D gene TRBD2, 5 bases. There are 15 residues in the CDR3. Trimming stripped 0 bases from V and 1 base from J, with 10 bases between. The V gene's germline CDR1 is LGHNA and CDR2 YSLEER. The CDR3 sequence is CASSQDGTGSYEQYF. CDR3 coding DNA: TGCGCCAGCAGCCAAGATGGTACGGGATCCTACGAGCAGTACTTC.

This clone showed up just once. V gene TRBV4-2 combines with J gene TRBJ1-5; D unresolved. Looked up from germline, CDR1 is LGHNA and CDR2 is YNFKEQ. This CDR3 spans 15 amino acids. Trimming removed 0 bases at V and 4 bases at J, with 10 bases between. This CDR3 reads CASSQDGTGNQPQHF. In DNA, the CDR3 is TGTGCCAGCAGCCAAGATGGAACGGGGAATCAGCCCCAGCATTTT.

The chain couples TRBV7-8 to TRBJ2-5; a weak D match, TRBD2 (6 bases). With the DNA end fitting TRBJ2-7 better, the J assignment may be wrong. Germline values: CDR1 SGHVS, CDR2 FQNEAQ. The CDR3 is 15 residues long. CDR3 bases: TGTGCCAGCAGCTTAGAGAACCGGGGGTACTACGAGCAGTACTTC. This codes for CASSLENRGYYEQYF.

This clone was counted once. The rearrangement links TRBV10-3 to TRBJ1-2, with D maybe TRBD1 (5 bases). The CDR3 is made up of 14 amino acids. Germline CDR1 reads ENHRY; CDR2 reads SYGVKD. Trimming removed 4 bases from V and 8 bases from J, with 17 bases in between. CDR3 DNA sequence: TGTGCCATCAGTGCGGGAGAGGGGCGTGAGGGCTACACCTTC. Translated: CAISAGEGREGYTF.

The chain uses TRBV7-2 and TRBJ1-2; tentatively, D is TRBD1 (6 bases). Trimming left V 4 bases short and J 3 bases short, with 12 bases between. Germline CDR1 reads SGHTA; CDR2 reads FQGNSA. This CDR3 is 14 amino acids long. CDR3 in DNA: TGTGCCAGCAGCTCCAGGGGTGAGGACTATGGCTACACCTTC. Protein sequence: CASSSRGEDYGYTF.

J is TRBJ1-5 and V is TRBV9, with D tentatively TRBD1 (6 bases). The germline V gene has CDR1 SGDLS and CDR2 YYNGEE. The CDR3 is made up of 13 amino acids. Trimming shortened V by 4 bases and J by 1 base, and 6 bases separated the two germline ends. For the CDR3, the DNA is TGTGCCAGCAGCACAGGGAGCAATCAGCCCCAGCATTTT. Amino acid sequence: CASSTGSNQPQHF.

The chain combines TRBV5-4 with TRBJ1-1, with a tentative D call TRBD1 (6 bases). Trimming shortened V by 4 bases and J by 4 bases, and 20 bases separated the two germline ends. This CDR3 spans 16 amino acids. In germline, CDR1 is SGHNT, CDR2 YYREEE (reference sequence). CDR3 coding DNA: TGTGCCAGCAGCCCTCCCCTACAGGGCATCGGCACTGAAGCTTTCTTT. It translates to CASSPPLQGIGTEAFF.

The chain recombines TRBV10-3 with TRBJ2-1, with D maybe TRBD2 (5 bases). Trimming cost V 0 bases and J 0 bases, with 18 bases left between them. The CDR3 runs 19 residues. The germline CDR1 and CDR2 sequences are ENHRY and SYGVKD. For the CDR3, the DNA is TGTGCCATCAGTGAGTCTAAATTTCGGCCCAGCGGCTCCTACAATGAGCAGTTCTTC. Translating it yields CAISESKFRPSGSYNEQFF.

The chain has TRBV19 and TRBJ1-1; D unclear. The CDR3 is 14 residues long. CDR1 and CDR2 (germline): LNHDA, SQIVND (reference sequence). The ends were cut back, 10 bases at V and 1 base at J, with 16 bases in the middle. The CDR3 nucleotides read TGTGCCACTAAAAAGGACTCGCAGAACACTGAAGCTTTCTTT. Amino acids: CATKKDSQNTEAFF.

V gene TRBV2 combines with J gene TRBJ1-6; D perhaps matches TRBD1 (5 bases). Between the trimmed V and J ends, which lost 6 bases and 6 bases, there was a span of 9 bases. The germline V gene encodes CDR1 SNHLY and CDR2 FYNNEI. The CDR3 consists of 13 residues. The CDR3 is CASRSGSNSPLHF. The CDR3 nucleotides are TGTGCCAGCAGGTCAGGGTCTAATTCACCCCTCCACTTT.